Each of the 31 T cell receptor beta chains below was sequenced from the same sample in a study of blood T cell repertoires in COVID-19. Clones were read by immunoSEQ multiplex PCR, and TCRdb kept only the in-frame ones, dropping some. The sample has over 200,000 clones; about 88% are singletons. The sample was peripheral blood. The receptors shown here come from a woman aged 40 to 50 with acute or convalescent COVID-19.

The chain combines TRBV4-1 with TRBJ1-1; no reliable D call. The CDR3 contains 16 residues. The germline V gene encodes CDR1 MGHRA and CDR2 YSYEKL. The V end was cut by 4 bases, the J end by 0 bases, with 15 bases between. The CDR3 DNA reads TGCGCCAGCAGCCGCGGTATGACGGGTTTGAACACTGAAGCTTTCTTT. Translated: CASSRGMTGLNTEAFF.

The V and J genes are TRBV6-1 and TRBJ1-2; tentative D call: TRBD1 (5 bases). CDR1 and CDR2 from the germline V gene are MNHNS and SASEGT. Trimming pared 1 base from V and 4 bases from J, leaving 13 bases between. This CDR3 is 15 amino acids long. The CDR3 DNA reads TGTGCCAGCAGTGAAGTCACGGGGACTGGCTATGGCTACACCTTC. Translation: CASSEVTGTGYGYTF.

This chain connects TRBV19 to TRBJ2-1; TRBD2 agrees at 16 bases. Unmatched junction bases numbered 7, after V lost 2 bases and J lost 6 bases. The CDR3 has 18 amino acids. Germline CDR1 LNHDA, CDR2 SQIVND (reference sequence). The CDR3 loop is CASSIWGLAGGPGNEQFF. In DNA form, the CDR3 reads TGTGCCAGTAGTATATGGGGACTAGCGGGGGGGCCGGGCAATGAGCAGTTCTTC.

The chain is built from TRBV13 and TRBJ2-3, with 7 bases fitting TRBD2. V lost 2 bases, J lost 4 bases, and 15 bases stayed unmatched. There are 18 residues in the CDR3. The V gene's germline CDR1 is PRHDT and CDR2 FYEKMQ (reference sequence). The CDR3 protein is CASSLFGLAGESSDTQYF. DNA for the CDR3: TGTGCCAGCAGCTTATTTGGTCTTGCGGGGGAAAGTTCAGATACGCAGTATTTT. The full variable domain, in which reference TRBV13 and TRBJ2-3 provide the parts outside the CDR3, is AAGVIQSPRHLIKEKRETATLKCYPIPRHDTVYWYQQGPGQDPQFLISFYEKMQSDKGSIPDRFSAQQFSDYHSELNMSSLELGDSALYFCASSLFGLAGESSDTQYFGPGTRLTVL.

J is TRBJ2-3 and V is TRBV1; the D call of TRBD2 is as the table states it, not checked on the DNA. TRBV1 is classified as a pseudogene. There are 17 residues in the CDR3. CDR3: CTSSQPPPRGGGDTQYF. For the CDR3, the DNA is TGCACCAGCAGCCAACCACCCCCGCGGGGGGGCGGGGATACGCAGTATTTT.

The V gene is TRBV14, the J gene TRBJ1-1; D may be TRBD1 (5 bases). The CDR3 runs 18 residues. Germline V gene lookup returns CDR1 SGHDN and CDR2 FVKESK. Trimming took 4 bases from V and 0 from J, leaving 21 bases between them. The CDR3 here is CASSRFGWDSGLNTEAFF. DNA for the CDR3: TGTGCCAGCAGCCGATTCGGCTGGGACTCAGGCTTGAACACTGAAGCTTTCTTT.

Note on this clone: Other DNA sequences in this specimen translate into the identical CDR3. The rearrangement uses TRBV5-1 and TRBJ2-1; 7 bases map to TRBD1. Looked up from germline, CDR1 is SGHRS and CDR2 is YFSETQ. This CDR3 has 14 residues. Germline trimming cut 0 bases from V and 4 bases from J; bases unmatched to any gene: 1. CDR3 loop: CASSLGQGYNEQFF. Here the CDR3 DNA reads TGCGCCAGCAGCTTGGGACAGGGTTACAATGAGCAGTTCTTC.

The chain couples TRBV28 to TRBJ1-3; D possibly corresponds to TRBD1 (6 bases). Trimming removed 2 bases from V and 2 bases from J, with 13 bases in between. CDR3 length: 16 amino acids. CDR1 is MDHEN and CDR2 is SYDVKM in the germline V gene. In DNA form, the CDR3 reads TGTGCCAGCAGTTTAATTTTGGGGGCCACTGGAAACACCATATATTTT. Residues: CASSLILGATGNTIYF.

The V and J genes are TRBV7-9 and TRBJ1-6; 7 positions agree with TRBD1. The CDR3 consists of 13 residues. V shed 3 bases and J 10 bases; nucleotides not matched to a gene: 3. Per germline, CDR1 SEHNR and CDR2 FQNEAQ (reference sequence). The DNA of the CDR3 is TGTGCCAGCAGCTTCCGGGACAGCTCACCCCTCCACTTT. Protein product: CASSFRDSSPLHF.

The table lists this clone with a count of one. The rearrangement links TRBV6-5 to TRBJ2-7; no clear D gene. V gave up 5 bases and J gave up 3 bases, with 11 bases separating them. Germline V CDR1 and CDR2: MNHEY, SVGAGI. The length of the CDR3 is 13 residues. DNA of the CDR3: TGTGCCAGCAGTCGACAAATATACTACGAGCAGTACGTC. Translating gives CASSRQIYYEQYV.

This clone came up once. The chain has TRBV5-1 and TRBJ2-5, with a possible D match to TRBD1 (6 bases). V lost 4 bases and J 2 bases, leaving 12 bases between the germline ends. CDR3 length: 14 residues. Germline lookup yields CDR1 SGHRS and CDR2 YFSETQ. This CDR3 is CASSHSGQQETQYF. DNA of the CDR3: TGCGCCAGCAGCCACTCAGGACAGCAAGAGACCCAGTACTTC.

This chain connects TRBV19 to TRBJ1-5; no clear D. The V gene's germline CDR1 is LNHDA and CDR2 SQIVND (reference sequence). CDR3 length: 17 amino acids. Deletions cut 4 bases from V and 0 bases from J, with 16 bases between. This CDR3 reads CASSTHFAGLSNQPQHF. The CDR3 DNA reads TGTGCCAGTAGTACACACTTTGCAGGCCTTAGCAATCAGCCCCAGCATTTT.

This clone occurred many times. The chain has TRBV6-5 and TRBJ1-1, with D perhaps TRBD1 (5 bases). The CDR3 extends over 13 amino acids. Germline loops: CDR1 MNHEY, CDR2 SVGAGI. V was clipped by 7 bases and J by 3 bases, with 12 bases between them. DNA of the CDR3: TGTGCCAGCACGGCCAGGGATCACACTGAAGCTTTCTTT. Translated: CASTARDHTEAFF.

This chain joins TRBV6-1 and TRBJ2-7; D remains unclear. CDR1 is MNHNS and CDR2 is SASEGT in the germline V gene. The CDR3 runs 13 residues. V was cut by 2 bases and J by 3 bases, with 8 bases left in between. CDR3 in amino acids: CASSESSDYEQYV. The CDR3, as DNA: TGTGCCAGCAGTGAAAGCAGCGACTACGAGCAGTACGTC.

The chain recombines TRBV6-5 with TRBJ1-2, with a tentative D call TRBD1 (5 bases). Germline-derived CDR1 and CDR2 are MNHEY and SVGAGI. This CDR3 comprises 14 residues. The V gene lost 6 bases and the J gene lost 0 bases, with 11 bases spanning the gap. This chain's CDR3 is CASRTRAANYGYTF. For the CDR3, the DNA is TGTGCCAGCAGAACCAGGGCCGCTAACTATGGCTACACCTTC.

The CDR3 DNA reads as TGTGCCAGCAGCAAAGACAGCGGCAGTAGCAATCAGCCCCAGCATTTT. This sequence encodes CASSKDSGSSNQPQHF. The chain carries TRBV21-1 and TRBJ1-5. TRBV21-1 is assigned pseudogene status. This CDR3 region has 16 residues.

The chain is built from TRBV7-6 and TRBJ2-1; the match to TRBD1 covers 7 bases. V was clipped by 3 bases and J by 7 bases; unmatched bases: 12. The CDR3 length is 16 residues. Germline CDR1 SGHVS, CDR2 FNYEAQ. CDR3 sequence: CASSLSRGIVRNEQFF. CDR3 DNA sequence: TGTGCCAGCAGCTTGTCCAGGGGGATAGTTAGAAATGAGCAGTTCTTC.

This clone was detected only once. The chain couples TRBV19 to TRBJ1-1; no clear D. Trimming took 5 bases from V and 1 from J, leaving 14 bases between them. Germline lookup yields CDR1 LNHDA and CDR2 SQIVND (reference sequence). CDR3 length: 15 residues. The CDR3 loop is CASSPRSPKNTEAFF. The CDR3 coding sequence is TGTGCCAGTAGTCCTCGGTCCCCAAAGAACACTGAAGCTTTCTTT.

This sequence joins TRBV12-3 or TRBV12-4 and TRBJ1-2; D may be TRBD1 (5 bases). The V gene lost 3 bases and the J gene lost 10 bases, with 15 bases spanning the gap. The CDR3 is 13 residues long. CDR3 sequence: CASSFISGFDYTF. CDR3 in DNA: TGTGCCAGCAGTTTTATATCAGGGTTTGACTACACCTTC.

V gene TRBV5-4 combines with J gene TRBJ1-4, with TRBD1 identical over 9 bases. The germline V gene has CDR1 SGHNT and CDR2 YYREEE (reference sequence). The CDR3 covers 13 residues. Unmatched junction bases numbered 5, after V lost 2 bases and J lost 12 bases. Here the CDR3 reads CASSLGTGSELFF. The DNA for the CDR3 is TGTGCCAGCAGCTTAGGGACAGGGAGCGAACTGTTTTTT.

CDR3 loop: CASSQEKPGRDGKAFF. In nucleotides, the CDR3 is TGTGCCAGCAGCCAAGAAAAGCCAGGGCGGGACGGAAAAGCTTTCTTT. The chain couples TRBV3-1 (or the pseudogene TRBV3-2) to TRBJ1-1, with D possibly being TRBD1 (5 bases). V shed 0 bases and J shed 9 bases, with 20 bases lying between them. The CDR3 runs to 16 residues. CDR1 LGHDT and CDR2 YNNKEL come from the germline V gene (reference sequence).

The chain joins TRBV5-1 to TRBJ2-5, with D possibly TRBD2 on 6 matching bases. V lost 4 bases to trimming and J lost 4 bases, with 23 bases between them. The CDR3 length is 17 residues. CDR1 and CDR2 from the germline V gene are SGHRS and YFSETQ. The CDR3 protein is CASSGGKGSRQIETQYF. The CDR3 DNA is TGCGCCAGCAGCGGGGGGAAGGGAAGCCGTCAGATAGAGACCCAGTACTTC.

The chain employs TRBV29-1 and TRBJ1-1; 8 bases agree with TRBD1. Germline CDR1 is SQVTM and CDR2 is ANQGSEA. The CDR3 sequence is 14 residues long. V shed 2 bases and J 4 bases; nucleotides not matched to a gene: 6. The CDR3 sequence: CSVETGQGFTEAFF. The CDR3 DNA reads as TGCAGCGTTGAAACCGGACAGGGTTTCACTGAAGCTTTCTTT.

The chain combines TRBV15 with TRBJ2-1; D is unresolved. Deletions cut 3 bases from V and 8 bases from J, with 14 bases between. Per germline, CDR1 LNHNV and CDR2 YYDKDF (reference sequence). The CDR3 runs 14 residues. The chain's CDR3 is CATSSDTPFDEQFF. The CDR3 DNA reads TGTGCCACCAGCAGCGACACCCCTTTCGATGAGCAGTTCTTC.

The rearrangement joins TRBV7-2 to TRBJ2-1; weak D call: TRBD1 (6 bases). V was cut by 4 bases and J by 0 bases, with 10 bases left in between. The CDR3 totals 15 residues. CDR1 and CDR2 (germline): SGHTA, FQGNSA. The CDR3 here is CASSSDSASYNEQFF. The CDR3 coding sequence is TGTGCCAGCAGCTCGGACAGTGCCTCCTACAATGAGCAGTTCTTC.

This sequence joins TRBV5-6 and TRBJ1-2, with a possible D match to TRBD1 (6 bases). V was cut by 4 bases and J by 2 bases, with 9 bases left in between. The CDR3 sequence is 13 residues long. CDR1 is SGHDT and CDR2 is YYEEEE in the germline V gene. CDR3 residues: CASSPGVNYGYTF. DNA of the CDR3: TGTGCCAGCAGCCCAGGGGTGAACTATGGCTACACCTTC.

This chain uses TRBV5-1 with TRBJ1-2; D perhaps matches TRBD1 (5 bases). The germline V gene encodes CDR1 SGHRS and CDR2 YFSETQ. This CDR3 has 15 residues. Trimming removed 5 bases from V and 4 bases from J, with 18 bases in between. CDR3 sequence: CASRHTDSYTYGYTF. The CDR3 region has the DNA TGCGCCAGCAGACACACTGACAGTTATACCTATGGCTACACCTTC.

The V call is TRBV29-1, the J call TRBJ2-1, with a weak D call TRBD2 (5 bases). Germline CDR1 is SQVTM and CDR2 is ANQGSEA. Trimming took 4 bases from V and 9 from J, leaving 19 bases between them. There are 14 residues in the CDR3. In DNA, the CDR3 is TGCAGCGTTGTGGTGGACTCTAGGATTTCTGAGCAGTTCTTC. Translating gives CSVVVDSRISEQFF.

J is TRBJ1-2 and V is TRBV12-3 or TRBV12-4; D gene unclear. The V and J ends lost 1 base and 3 bases respectively, with 6 bases between them. This CDR3 has 13 residues. For the CDR3, the DNA is TGTGCCAGCAGTTTAGACAGCCACTATGGCTACACCTTC. The encoded protein is CASSLDSHYGYTF.

This clone was detected only once. The V call is TRBV18, the J call TRBJ2-3, with TRBD2 matching 10 bases. After removal of 8 bases from V and 0 bases from J, the junction contained 5 bases not matched to a gene. Per germline, CDR1 KGHSH and CDR2 LQKENI. The CDR3 is 15 residues long. CDR3 region: CASTSSGGSTDTQYF. In nucleotides, the CDR3 is TGTGCCAGCACATCTAGCGGGGGTAGCACAGATACGCAGTATTTT.

V gene TRBV5-1 combines with J gene TRBJ2-3, with D maybe TRBD2 (5 bases). V lost 6 bases and J 0 bases, leaving 11 bases between the germline ends. This CDR3 is 14 amino acids long. Germline assignment: CDR1 SGHRS and CDR2 YFSETQ. The CDR3 region has the DNA TGCGCCAGCACGAGGGAATCTAGCACAGATACGCAGTATTTT. This gives the protein CASTRESSTDTQYF.